The clone carrying this T cell receptor beta chain was seen only a few times. Antigen unknown. TCRalpha and TCRbeta libraries used 5'RACE with constant-segment primers and UMIs. TCRdb fed the 5' RACE reads into MiXCR, producing one record per CDR3 protein. In the table there are around 250,000 distinct CDR3 sequences, more than 8% of which are singletons. The data belong to a study of T-cell memory formation after mild COVID-19. Study overall: Most TCR clusters belonged to a single donor.

Study results and caveats: Second-wave clones peaking on day 37 lacked confirmed SARS-CoV-2 specificity.

Germline V gives CDR1 SGHRS, CDR2 YFSETQ. This CDR3 region has 15 residues. V shed 4 bases, J shed 2 bases, and the junction held 2 bases outside the gene matches. This chain links TRBV5-1 with TRBJ2-1, with 11 bases that match TRBD2. The sequence derives from a man younger than 35 who had mild COVID-19 (a few samples of this study predate the infection). Cell type and time point are not known. Sequenced material: PBMCs or a T cell subset sorted from them (not recorded which). The CDR3 region is CASSIAGGTYNEQFF. DNA for the CDR3: TGCGCCAGCAGCATAGCGGGGGGGACCTACAATGAGCAGTTCTTC.